This record looks at one T cell receptor (beta chain) sequence and its context. This sample is part of a study of shared clonotypes between healthy human individuals. Researchers partitioned CD4+ cells into CD45RA+ naive and CD45RA-negative memory subsets. This table comes from immunoSEQ multiplex PCR, and its TCRdb copy is limited to in-frame clones, with some not included. The sample lists roughly 2.2 million clones; 93% were seen once. Looked up from germline, CDR1 is SGHDT and CDR2 is YYEEEE. V gave up 4 bases and J gave up 8 bases, with 9 bases separating them. The CDR3 sequence is 12 residues long.

The genes are TRBV5-6 and TRBJ1-4; D is uncertain. The sample taken for sequencing was naive CD4+ T cells from PBMCs. This sample's subset: CD45RA+ positively selected. This clonotype was sampled from a man between 18 and 35 years old in good health. Some clones in this sample may be carry-over from other donors' samples. The CDR3, as DNA: TGTGCCAGCAGCCGGGGATCCGAAAAACTGTTTTTT. Translation gives CASSRGSEKLFF.